Listed below are T cell receptor beta chains from one sample, sequenced in a study of cytomegalovirus exposure and HLA in healthy donors. The method was immunoSEQ multiplex PCR; TCRdb's version includes in-frame clones alone and lacks a portion of them. The sample holds under 250,000 clones, roughly 78% seen once. Sequenced: PBMCs. Receptor source: a boy younger than 18 in good health and CMV-seronegative. Both conserved end residues are part of each CDR3. A D gene is named only where the DNA matches it firmly.

>TRBV6-1|-
CALWAGAFTDYGYTF
>TRBV4-1|-
CASSQALSVRGELFF
>TRBV19|TRBD1
CASSPTGFYNEQFF
>TRBV2|TRBD2
CASSEARTSGGTDTQYF
>TRBV11-2|-
CASSLVRDSKNNSPLHF
>TRBV18|TRBD2
CASSPGTSGRSSYNEQFF
>TRBV2|-
CASSGSRMNTEAFF
>TRBV2|TRBD1
CASSEDGQGTDTQYF
>TRBV2|TRBD1
CASRIPGTGLYEQYF
>TRBV9|-
CASSQNQDNEQFF
>TRBV29-1|-
CSVDEGTEAFF
>TRBV2|-
CASSGMGGVAFF
>TRBV7-2|-
CASSLVDYGYTF
>TRBV27|-
CASRSISSYEQYF
>TRBV18|TRBD1
CASSPETGKYGYTF
>TRBV27|TRBD1
CASSLSRTGVAEQYF
>TRBV11-3|-
CASSLGGFTDTQYF
>TRBV5-4|-
CASSLRSTEAFF
>TRBV7-6|TRBD2
CASSLEWGGAETQYF
>TRBV6-1|TRBD1
CASSEGTGADTQYF
>TRBV6-6|-
CASSYSSTGELFF
>TRBV9|-
CASTRGSTDTQYF
>TRBV5-6|TRBD2
CASSWRTSGVTDTQYF
>TRBV2|TRBD1
CASSRQGYYEQYF
>TRBV6-5|TRBD2
CASPWGGQETQYF
>TRBV29-1|TRBD1
CSANSDRENTEAFF
>TRBV7-9|-
CSSSFGQRDYTF
>TRBV6-6|-
CASRFDRMGGYTF
>TRBV5-7|-
CASSLVQQTLNSPLHF
>TRBV18|TRBD1
CASSPLPGQGTSTDTQYF
>TRBV5-1|TRBD2
CASSLELPSGGTDTQYF
>TRBV7-9|-
CASSSDIGGGANVLTF
>TRBV18|TRBD1
CASSRDRMNTEAFF
>TRBV7-2|TRBD1
CASSLVGTGYNQPQHF
>TRBV5-4|TRBD1
CASSSGTAKGKLFF
>TRBV11-2|-
CASSPPPSTDTQYF
>TRBV10-1|-
CASSRVRGSEQYF
>TRBV4-1|-
CASKPGLDNSPLHF
>TRBV7-7|TRBD2
CASSLWGREGRNEQFF
>TRBV11-3|-
CASSYRGRENVLTF
>TRBV10-1|TRBD2
CASSVGLAGPDTQYF
>TRBV30|TRBD1
CAWSARNSNRGRGLFLLHF